One and the same sample provided the 10 T cell receptor beta chains below, sequenced in a study of stem cell transplantation in POMP-related autoinflammatory disease. TCRdb keeps only in-frame clones here, not all; method: immunoSEQ multiplex PCR. This table holds around 10,000 clones, around 90% found once. Whole-study results and caveats: Patients with PRAID showed a restricted number of unique TRB V-J gene pairings. A trend toward lower repertoire diversity and greater clonality appeared in every analyzed T-cell subset of PRAID patients.

These receptors have no known antigen. The sequences come from CD8+ T cells from PBMCs, collected before stem cell transplantation. All receptors derive from a human donor with POMP-related autoinflammation and immune dysregulation (PRAID).

The chain employs TRBV5-4 and TRBJ1-1; 11 bases fit TRBD1. Germline V gene lookup returns CDR1 SGHNT and CDR2 YYREEE (reference sequence). There are 17 residues in the CDR3. V was pared by 0 bases and J by 4 bases, with 8 bases of the junction left unmatched. CDR3 residues: CASSLAGQGASGTEAFF. In nucleotides, the CDR3 is TGTGCCAGCAGCTTGGCCGGACAGGGGGCGTCGGGCACTGAAGCTTTCTTT.

J is TRBJ2-7 and V is TRBV4-1, with a tentative D call TRBD2 (6 bases). The CDR3 runs to 14 residues. V dropped 3 bases and J dropped 2 bases, with 11 bases sitting between them. From germline, CDR1 is MGHRA and CDR2 YSYEKL. CDR3 nucleotide sequence: TGCGCCAGCAGCCAGGCGGGACTCACCTACGAGCAGTACTTC. This translates into CASSQAGLTYEQYF.

This clone turned up a few times. V gene TRBV7-9 combines with J gene TRBJ2-3, with D perhaps given as TRBD1 or TRBD2 (5 bases each). Germline lookup yields CDR1 SEHNR and CDR2 FQNEAQ (reference sequence). The V end was cut by 3 bases, the J end by 8 bases, with 9 bases between. The CDR3 spans 12 residues. The CDR3 here is CASSFLGRTQYF. In nucleotides, the CDR3 is TGTGCCAGCAGCTTTCTGGGACGTACGCAGTATTTT. Drawing the rest from reference TRBV7-9 and TRBJ2-3, the complete variable domain is DTGVSQNPRHKITKRGQNVTFRCDPISEHNRLYWYRQTLGQGPEFLTYFQNEAQLEKSRLLSDRFSAERPKGSFSTLEIQRTEQGDSAMYLCASSFLGRTQYFGPGTRLTVL.

V gene TRBV30 combines with J gene TRBJ2-1, with D perhaps given as TRBD1 or TRBD2 (5 bases each). The CDR3 spans 11 residues. V lost 2 bases and J lost 12, with 11 bases in between. Germline V gene sequence: CDR1 GTSNPN, CDR2 SVGIG (reference sequence). The CDR3 here is CAWSSLGVQFF. The CDR3, as DNA: TGTGCCTGGAGTTCGCTGGGGGTGCAGTTCTTC.

This chain connects TRBV12-5 to TRBJ2-1, with unresolved D. Germline CDR1 and CDR2: LGHNT and FRNRAP. The CDR3 is 16 amino acids. V was pared by 0 bases and J by 1 base, with 10 bases between. The CDR3 region is CASGLVVVASYNEQFF. As DNA, the CDR3 is TGTGCTAGTGGTTTGGTAGTAGTTGCGTCCTACAATGAGCAGTTCTTC.

This clone was detected only a few times. The chain is built from TRBV5-4 and TRBJ1-2; a weak D match, TRBD1 (5 bases). The germline V gene has CDR1 SGHNT and CDR2 YYREEE (reference sequence). V lost 2 bases and J 6 bases, leaving 14 bases between the germline ends. The CDR3 has 14 residues. CDR3 residues: CASSFDFRGDGYTF. The CDR3 coding sequence is TGTGCCAGCAGCTTTGATTTTCGAGGGGATGGCTACACCTTC.

This clone has only one observation. The chain has TRBV19 and TRBJ2-5; TRBD1 agrees at 8 bases. CDR1 is LNHDA, CDR2 SQIVND, per germline (reference sequence). V dropped 9 bases and J dropped 5; count of bases not matched to a gene: 5. The CDR3 is 12 residues long. The CDR3 bases are TGTGCCAGGAGACAGGGGTTTGAGACCCAGTACTTC. It is translated as CARRQGFETQYF.

This clone appeared once. The chain combines TRBV5-1 with TRBJ1-2, with D maybe TRBD1 (5 bases). This CDR3 is 13 amino acids long. The ends were cut back, 2 bases at V and 6 bases at J, with 11 bases in the middle. Germline lookup yields CDR1 SGHRS and CDR2 YFSETQ. CDR3 DNA sequence: TGCGCCAGCAGCTTCGGCAGGGTCGATGGCTACACCTTC. It is translated as CASSFGRVDGYTF.

V is TRBV11-2 and J is TRBJ2-2, with D possibly being TRBD2 (6 bases). The CDR3 spans 15 residues. V shed 2 bases and J shed 6 bases, with 13 bases lying between them. Per germline, CDR1 SGHAT and CDR2 FQNNGV. The CDR3 region is CASSLWEVYPGELFF. The CDR3 nucleotides read TGTGCCAGCAGCTTATGGGAGGTCTACCCCGGGGAGCTGTTTTTT. Complete variable domain (other parts from reference TRBV11-2 and TRBJ2-2): EAGVAQSPRYKIIEKRQSVAFWCNPISGHATLYWYQQILGQGPKLLIQFQNNGVVDDSQLPKDRFSAERLKGVDSTLKIQPAKLEDSAVYLCASSLWEVYPGELFFGEGSRLTVL.

The V gene is TRBV30, the J gene TRBJ2-1; the D gene is possibly TRBD2 (7 bases). Germline V gives CDR1 GTSNPN, CDR2 SVGIG (reference sequence). The V end lost 5 bases, the J end lost 4 bases, and 12 bases lay between the germline ends. The CDR3 runs to 13 residues. The CDR3 loop is CAWSGRGYNEQFF. As DNA, the CDR3 is TGTGCCTGGTCTGGGAGGGGGTACAATGAGCAGTTCTTC.